This T cell receptor beta chain emerged from a study of patients and donors after allogeneic stem cell transplantation. The sample holds a few counts of this clonotype. TCRdb passed the RT-PCR reads through MiXCR, listing each CDR3 protein once. The data show 400,000 to 450,000 distinct CDR3 sequences, roughly 16% seen once. Germline lookup yields CDR1 LNHNV and CDR2 YYDKDF (reference sequence). The CDR3 has 22 amino acids. V shed 0 bases, J shed 1 base, and the junction held 20 bases outside the gene matches. This sequence originates from a human donor who was either an allogeneic HSCT recipient or a stem cell or donor lymphocyte infusion donor (not recorded which). It is not recorded whose cells these are; they may come from a transplant donor. This chain uses TRBV15 with TRBJ2-2; 7 positions agree with TRBD1. Sequencing input: blood, either unsorted or a sorted T cell fraction (not recorded which). CDR3: CATSRERNRGGNNRWNTGELFF. The CDR3 DNA sequence: TGTGCCACCAGCAGAGAGAGAAATAGAGGGGGCAATAATCGATGGAACACCGGGGAGCTGTTTTTT.